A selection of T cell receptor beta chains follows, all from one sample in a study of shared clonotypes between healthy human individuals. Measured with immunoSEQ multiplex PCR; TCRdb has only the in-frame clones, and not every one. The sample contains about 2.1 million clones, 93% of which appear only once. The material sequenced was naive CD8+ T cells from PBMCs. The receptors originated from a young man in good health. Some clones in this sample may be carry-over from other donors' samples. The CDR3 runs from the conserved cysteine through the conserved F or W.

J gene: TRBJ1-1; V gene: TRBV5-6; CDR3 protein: CASSLQDMNTEAFF
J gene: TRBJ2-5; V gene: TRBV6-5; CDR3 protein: CASSYAGEETQYF
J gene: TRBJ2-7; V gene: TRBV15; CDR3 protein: CATSGGTRLGEQYF
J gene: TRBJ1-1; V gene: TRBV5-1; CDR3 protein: CASKGAGGAFF
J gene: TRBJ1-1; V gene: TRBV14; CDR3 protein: CASSQDTSTEAFF
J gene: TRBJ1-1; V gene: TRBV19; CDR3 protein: CASTPRGVTEAFF
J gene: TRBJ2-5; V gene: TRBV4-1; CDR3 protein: CASSRTGGLGETQYF
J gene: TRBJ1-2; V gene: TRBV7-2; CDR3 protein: CASSFIGGGGYTF
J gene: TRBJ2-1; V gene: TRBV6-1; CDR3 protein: CASRTGTGYNEQFF
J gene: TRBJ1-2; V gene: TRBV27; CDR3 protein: CASRMRWDARQVGYTF
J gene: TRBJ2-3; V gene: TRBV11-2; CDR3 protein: CASSVGTQPFPDTQYF
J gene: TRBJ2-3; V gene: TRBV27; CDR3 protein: CASSFSGASTDTQYF
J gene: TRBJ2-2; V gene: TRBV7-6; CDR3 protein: CASSLGPGELFF
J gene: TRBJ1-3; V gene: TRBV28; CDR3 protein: CASSPNDRGNTIYF
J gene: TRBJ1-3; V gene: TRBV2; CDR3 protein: CASSERVTGTGNTIYF
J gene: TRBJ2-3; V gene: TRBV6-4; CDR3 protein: CASSEEGGSTFTDTQYF
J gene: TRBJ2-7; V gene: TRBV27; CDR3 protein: CASSARTSYEQYF
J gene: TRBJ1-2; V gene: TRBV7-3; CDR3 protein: CASSSIGSPAVNYTF
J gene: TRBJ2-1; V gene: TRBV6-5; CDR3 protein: CASSYQSSYNEQFF
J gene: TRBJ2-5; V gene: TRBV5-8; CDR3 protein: CASSLAQGYQETQYF
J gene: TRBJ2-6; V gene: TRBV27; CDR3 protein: CASKWGSGANVLTF
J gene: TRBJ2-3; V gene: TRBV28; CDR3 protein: CASSPRDRVVTDTQYF
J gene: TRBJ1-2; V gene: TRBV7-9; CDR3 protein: CASTLDRGQGAVGYGYTF
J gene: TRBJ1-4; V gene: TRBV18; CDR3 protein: CASSPPGQGFDEKLFF
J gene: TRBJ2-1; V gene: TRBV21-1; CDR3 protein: CASLTGNEQFF
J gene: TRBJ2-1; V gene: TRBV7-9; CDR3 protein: CASSLDDRMWNEQFF
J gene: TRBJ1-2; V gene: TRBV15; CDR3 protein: CATSSEGTADYGYTF
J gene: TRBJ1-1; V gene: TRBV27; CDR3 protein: CASSLWTGGARGTEAFF
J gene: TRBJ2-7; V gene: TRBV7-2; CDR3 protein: CASSLLPQRGIYEQYF
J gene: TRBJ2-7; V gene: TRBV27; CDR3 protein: CASSLRQGNSYEQYF
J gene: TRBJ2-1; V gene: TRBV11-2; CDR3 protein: CATTGRTYNEQFF
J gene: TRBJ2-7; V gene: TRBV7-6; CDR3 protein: CASSTQPQGGSYEQYF
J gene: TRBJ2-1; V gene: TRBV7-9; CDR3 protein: CASGMAGAAYNEQFF